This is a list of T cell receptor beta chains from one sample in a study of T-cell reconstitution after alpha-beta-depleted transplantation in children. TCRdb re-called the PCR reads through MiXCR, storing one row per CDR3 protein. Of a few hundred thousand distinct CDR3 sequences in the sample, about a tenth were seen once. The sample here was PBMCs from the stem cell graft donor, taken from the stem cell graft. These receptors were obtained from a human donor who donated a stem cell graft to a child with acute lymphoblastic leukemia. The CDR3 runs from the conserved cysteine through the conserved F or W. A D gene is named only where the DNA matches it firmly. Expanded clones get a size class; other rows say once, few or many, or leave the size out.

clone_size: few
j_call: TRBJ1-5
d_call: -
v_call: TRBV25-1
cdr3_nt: TGTGCCAGCAAAGGCAGCAGCAATCAGCCCCAGCATTTT
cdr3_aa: CASKGSSNQPQHF

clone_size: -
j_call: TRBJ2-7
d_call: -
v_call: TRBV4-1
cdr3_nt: TGCGCCAGCAGCCACCCAAGGTCCGAGGGGACCTCCTACGAGCAGTACTTC
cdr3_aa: CASSHPRSEGTSYEQYF

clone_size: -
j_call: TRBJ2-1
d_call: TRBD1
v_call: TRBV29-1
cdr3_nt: TGCAGCGTTGAAGGACAGGGTGCCCACAATGAGCAGTTCTTC
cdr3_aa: CSVEGQGAHNEQFF

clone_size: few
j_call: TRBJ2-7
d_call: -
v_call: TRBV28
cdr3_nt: TGTGCCAGCACCCTGGGGCGTAGCCACGAGCAGTACTTC
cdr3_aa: CASTLGRSHEQYF

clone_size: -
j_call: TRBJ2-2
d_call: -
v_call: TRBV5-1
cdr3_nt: TGCGCCAGCAGCTTACAGGGCGGGAGCACCGGGGAGCTGTTTTTT
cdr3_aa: CASSLQGGSTGELFF

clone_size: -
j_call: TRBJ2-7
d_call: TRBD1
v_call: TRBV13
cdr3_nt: TGTGCCAGCAGCGCCAGACAGGGTCCAAATTACGAGCAGTACTTC
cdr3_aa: CASSARQGPNYEQYF

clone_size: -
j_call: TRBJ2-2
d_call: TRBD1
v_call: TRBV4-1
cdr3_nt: TGCGCCAGCAGCCAAGTGGGACAGGGCCACACCGGGGAGCTGTTTTTT
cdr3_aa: CASSQVGQGHTGELFF

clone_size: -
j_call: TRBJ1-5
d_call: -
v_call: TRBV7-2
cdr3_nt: TGTGCCAGCAGCTTAGGAACAGGGTGGGGCAATCAGCCCCAGCATTTT
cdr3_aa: CASSLGTGWGNQPQHF

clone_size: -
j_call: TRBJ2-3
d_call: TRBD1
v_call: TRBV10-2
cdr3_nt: TGCGCCAGCAGGGGCGGACAGGGCCAAGATACGCAGTATTTT
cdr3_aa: CASRGGQGQDTQYF

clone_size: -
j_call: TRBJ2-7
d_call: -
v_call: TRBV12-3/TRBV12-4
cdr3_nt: TGTGCCAGCAGTTTTCTTTCAACTAGGACCGTCTACGAGCAGTACTTC
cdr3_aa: CASSFLSTRTVYEQYF